These T cell receptor beta chains were read from a single sample in a study of blood T cell repertoires in COVID-19. Measured with immunoSEQ multiplex PCR; TCRdb has only the in-frame clones, and not every one. The repertoire holds about 250,000 clones, with approximately 88% as singletons. Sequencing was performed on peripheral blood. These receptor sequences come from a woman aged 25 to 39 with acute or convalescent COVID-19. The CDR3 runs from the conserved cysteine through the conserved F or W. D genes are given only for firm matches. Clone size is stated in some rows and not others, as once, few, many or a class when expanded.

size: NA
D: NA
V: TRBV27
J: TRBJ1-5
CDR3: CASSSGVGQPQHF
DNA: TGTGCCAGCAGTTCCGGGGTGGGTCAGCCCCAGCATTTT

size: NA
D: TRBD2
V: TRBV19
J: TRBJ2-2
CDR3: CASSSSGRPTGELFF
DNA: TGTGCCAGTAGTTCTAGCGGGAGACCCACCGGGGAGCTGTTTTTT

size: NA
D: TRBD2
V: TRBV7-9
J: TRBJ2-3
CDR3: CASSSSGSTDTQYF
DNA: TGTGCCAGCAGCTCTAGCGGGAGCACAGATACGCAGTATTTT

size: NA
D: NA
V: TRBV9
J: TRBJ2-3
CDR3: CASSVGGTDTQYF
DNA: TGTGCCAGCAGCGTAGGCGGCACAGATACGCAGTATTTT

size: NA
D: TRBD2
V: TRBV18
J: TRBJ2-3
CDR3: CASSPGGASGRSTDTQYF
DNA: TGTGCCAGCTCACCAGGGGGGGCTAGCGGGAGAAGCACAGATACGCAGTATTTT

size: NA
D: NA
V: TRBV29-1
J: TRBJ1-2
CDR3: CSVVSPGTKSGYTF
DNA: TGCAGCGTTGTTTCCCCTGGCACTAAGAGTGGCTACACCTTC

size: NA
D: TRBD1
V: TRBV24-1
J: TRBJ2-3
CDR3: CATSDPDRGPDTQYF
DNA: TGTGCCACCAGTGATCCTGACAGGGGCCCAGATACGCAGTATTTT

size: NA
D: TRBD1
V: TRBV4-1
J: TRBJ2-2
CDR3: CASSQIGQGANTGELFF
DNA: TGCGCCAGCAGCCAAATAGGACAGGGGGCGAACACCGGGGAGCTGTTTTTT

size: NA
D: TRBD1
V: TRBV6-4
J: TRBJ1-2
CDR3: CASSRDRGDYGYTF
DNA: TGTGCCAGCAGTAGGGACAGGGGGGACTATGGCTACACCTTC

size: NA
D: TRBD1
V: TRBV7-2
J: TRBJ2-4
CDR3: CASSVADPWTGGGYIQYF
DNA: TGTGCCAGCAGCGTAGCAGACCCCTGGACAGGGGGAGGGTACATTCAGTACTTC

size: few
D: NA
V: TRBV5-1
J: TRBJ2-7
CDR3: CASGGGLGYEQYF
DNA: TGCGCCAGCGGCGGAGGTTTGGGTTACGAGCAGTACTTC

size: NA
D: TRBD1
V: TRBV5-6
J: TRBJ2-3
CDR3: CASSLRGTGADTQYF
DNA: TGTGCCAGCAGCTTGAGGGGGACAGGGGCAGATACGCAGTATTTT

size: many
D: TRBD1
V: TRBV15
J: TRBJ1-5
CDR3: CATSRDRGRGQPQHF
DNA: TGTGCCACCAGCAGGGACAGGGGGAGAGGTCAGCCCCAGCATTTT

size: NA
D: TRBD1
V: TRBV5-4
J: TRBJ1-2
CDR3: CASSLARDRSNYGYTF
DNA: TGTGCCAGCAGCTTGGCCCGGGACAGATCTAACTATGGCTACACCTTC

size: NA
D: TRBD2
V: TRBV9
J: TRBJ2-2
CDR3: CASSNGLAETPHTGELFF
DNA: TGTGCCAGCAGCAACGGACTAGCGGAAACTCCTCACACCGGGGAGCTGTTTTTT

size: NA
D: TRBD1
V: TRBV18
J: TRBJ1-5
CDR3: CASSPATTGKDQPQHF
DNA: TGTGCCAGCTCACCAGCGACGACAGGGAAAGATCAGCCCCAGCATTTT

size: NA
D: NA
V: TRBV30
J: TRBJ2-7
CDR3: CAWRPPGQRVIDEQYF
DNA: TGTGCCTGGAGGCCGCCGGGGCAGCGGGTCATCGACGAGCAGTACTTC

size: NA
D: NA
V: TRBV29-1
J: TRBJ1-2
CDR3: CSVPHKGGVDGYTF
DNA: TGCAGCGTTCCGCATAAAGGGGGGGTTGATGGCTACACCTTC

size: NA
D: NA
V: TRBV7-2
J: TRBJ2-2
CDR3: CASSLSLRNTGELFF
DNA: TGTGCCAGCAGCTTATCCCTACGGAACACCGGGGAGCTGTTTTTT

size: NA
D: TRBD1
V: TRBV6-2/TRBV6-3
J: TRBJ2-2
CDR3: CASSYSTGTANTGELFF
DNA: TGTGCCAGCAGTTACTCGACAGGGACCGCGAACACCGGGGAGCTGTTTTTT

size: many
D: TRBD1
V: TRBV29-1
J: TRBJ1-5
CDR3: CSVVTGQGDSQPQHF
DNA: TGCAGCGTTGTAACCGGACAGGGGGACAGCCAGCCCCAGCATTTT

size: NA
D: NA
V: TRBV27
J: TRBJ1-1
CDR3: CASSVKGARGTEAFF
DNA: TGTGCCAGCAGTGTAAAAGGGGCGCGGGGGACTGAAGCTTTCTTT

size: NA
D: NA
V: TRBV2
J: TRBJ1-5
CDR3: CASKGGDYSNQPQHF
DNA: TGTGCCAGCAAAGGAGGAGATTATAGCAATCAGCCCCAGCATTTT